Listed here are 15 T cell receptor beta chains from one sample, sequenced in a study of regulatory and conventional T cells in RAG deficiency (TCRdb year 2017). Regulatory T cells were purified from blood as CD4+CD25-high CD127-low cells before genomic DNA extraction. Libraries came from the immunoSEQ multiplex PCR assay. Held by TCRdb, this immuneACCESS table contains in-frame sequences only and omits some clones. Under half of the omission traces to an unresolved V gene where checked; the cause of the rest is unknown. A total of 7,100 or so clones appear in this sample, around 90% of them only once. The ten largest clones capture approximately 1.5% of the sample. This sample was also put to use in a study of regulatory T cells. The second study's authors report: In the multiplex PCR, 52 forward TRBV primers and 13 reverse TRBJ primers were used, and assay-based and computational corrections were applied for amplification bias.

The sequenced sample was CD127- CD25+ CD4+ Tregs sorted from blood. These receptor sequences come from a human donor in good health.

In DNA, the CDR3 is TGCGCCAGCAGCAGTCGCTCCTCCTGGGAGAACGAGCAGTACTTC. The encoded protein is CASSSRSSWENEQYF. This chain links TRBV5-1 with TRBJ2-7; TRBD2 is a possible D gene (5 bases). Germline V gene sequence: CDR1 SGHRS, CDR2 YFSETQ. Trimming removed 4 bases from V and 5 bases from J, with 19 bases in between. The CDR3 is 15 amino acids.

The chain joins TRBV4-1 to TRBJ2-2; D gene unclear. Germline-derived CDR1 and CDR2 are MGHRA and YSYEKL. The CDR3 length is 16 residues. V was clipped by 3 bases and J by 3 bases, with 14 bases between them. Here the CDR3 reads CASSQEETLYTGELFF. The DNA for the CDR3 is TGCGCCAGCAGCCAGGAAGAGACTCTATACACCGGGGAGCTGTTTTTT.

The genes are TRBV21-1 and TRBJ2-7; the D segment call TRBD1 is taken from the table without a DNA check. TRBV21-1 represents a pseudogene. The CDR3 sequence is 15 residues long. CDR3 residues: CASSPPRMGLDEQYF. The CDR3 bases are TGTGCCAGCAGCCCACCCAGGATGGGGCTCGACGAGCAGTACTTC.

Concerning this clone itself: Other DNA sequences from this sample encode an identical CDR3 as well. The CDR3 loop is CASSEGTVYNSPLHF. As DNA, the CDR3 is TGTGCCAGCAGTGAGGGGACAGTCTATAATTCACCCCTCCACTTT. This chain links TRBV28 with TRBJ1-6; 7 bases map to TRBD1. Trimming took 5 bases from V and 3 from J; bases not matched to a gene: 4. Germline values: CDR1 MDHEN, CDR2 SYDVKM. The CDR3 is 15 residues long.

This chain joins TRBV19 and TRBJ2-2; TRBD1 agrees at 9 bases. The CDR3 is made up of 16 amino acids. Trimming cost V 5 bases and J 3 bases; bases outside gene matches: 7. Germline CDR1 reads LNHDA; CDR2 reads SQIVND (reference sequence). The CDR3 reads CASSSRDRVDTGELFF. Written as DNA, the CDR3 is TGTGCCAGTAGTTCCCGGGACAGGGTGGACACCGGGGAGCTGTTTTTT.

The gene calls are TRBV19 and TRBJ1-2; the D is unclear. Germline V lookup: CDR1 LNHDA, CDR2 SQIVND (reference sequence). Trimming cost V 5 bases and J 3 bases, with 16 bases left between them. The CDR3 is made up of 15 amino acids. CDR3 sequence reads: CASSVPGFWDYGYTF. DNA for the CDR3: TGTGCCAGTAGTGTCCCGGGGTTTTGGGACTATGGCTACACCTTC.

The chain is built from TRBV9 and TRBJ2-7, with TRBD1 identical over 8 bases. The germline V gene encodes CDR1 SGDLS and CDR2 YYNGEE. This CDR3 is 15 amino acids long. V shed 0 bases and J 3 bases; nucleotides not matched to a gene: 5. CDR3 sequence reads: CASSVAAGGFYEQYF. CDR3 sequence (DNA): TGTGCCAGCAGCGTAGCTGCAGGGGGCTTCTACGAGCAGTACTTC.

The chain links TRBV9 to TRBJ1-1; a weak D match, TRBD1 (6 bases). The CDR3 is 16 residues long. Per the germline V gene, CDR1 is SGDLS and CDR2 is YYNGEE. The V end lost 0 bases, the J end lost 1 base, and 13 bases lay between the germline ends. The CDR3 loop is CASSVEGRGRNTEAFF. Written as DNA, the CDR3 is TGTGCCAGCAGCGTAGAGGGCAGGGGAAGGAACACTGAAGCTTTCTTT.

The J gene is TRBJ2-2, the V gene TRBV7-3, with D perhaps TRBD2 (5 bases). CDR3 length: 15 amino acids. V was trimmed by 5 bases and J by 5 bases, leaving 15 bases between them. Germline CDR1 is SGHTA and CDR2 is FQGTGA. CDR3 in DNA: TGTGCCAGCAGCACTAGACCCGGCGGTACCGGGGAGCTGTTTTTT. Its protein is CASSTRPGGTGELFF. The complete variable domain, with remaining parts taken from reference TRBV7-3 and TRBJ2-2, reads GAGVSQTPSNKVTEKGKYVELRCDPISGHTALYWYRQSLGQGPEFLIYFQGTGAADDSGLPNDRFFAVRPEGSVSTLKIQRTERGDSAVYLCASSTRPGGTGELFFGEGSRLTVL.

This clone showed up just a few times. This sequence joins TRBV28 and TRBJ1-3; D is undetermined. The CDR3 totals 15 residues. Germline-derived CDR1 and CDR2 are MDHEN and SYDVKM. With 1 base removed from V and 1 base from J, the gap between germline ends came to 8 bases. CDR3 DNA sequence: TGTGCCAGCAGTTTATACGGGGAATCTGGAAACACCATATATTTT. Its protein product is CASSLYGESGNTIYF.

This sequence joins TRBV7-9 and TRBJ1-2; the D is unclear. Germline V gene sequence: CDR1 SEHNR, CDR2 FQNEAQ (reference sequence). This CDR3 has 11 residues. Between the trimmed V and J ends, which lost 3 bases and 6 bases, there was a span of 5 bases. In DNA form, the CDR3 reads TGTGCCAGCAGCTTCCAGGATGGCTACACCTTC. This sequence encodes CASSFQDGYTF.

A single count supports this clone. The chain employs TRBV29-1 and TRBJ2-7, with D maybe TRBD1 (6 bases). The germline CDR1 and CDR2 sequences are SQVTM and ANQGSEA. The ends were cut back, 3 bases at V and 2 bases at J, with 11 bases in the middle. This CDR3 spans 13 amino acids. CDR3 sequence reads: CSVEVRGTYEQYF. The DNA of the CDR3 is TGCAGCGTTGAGGTGAGGGGGACCTACGAGCAGTACTTC.

The chain employs TRBV29-1 and TRBJ2-7; 9 bases fit TRBD2. The ends lost 6 bases at V and 6 bases at J; junction bases unmatched: 6. CDR3 size: 12 residues. In germline, CDR1 is SQVTM, CDR2 ANQGSEA. CDR3 nucleotides: TGCAGCGTGCGGGGGGGGCCTACCGAGCAGTACTTC. It codes for CSVRGGPTEQYF.

This chain links TRBV5-1 with TRBJ2-5; 11 bases fit TRBD2. Germline V gene sequence: CDR1 SGHRS, CDR2 YFSETQ. V was pared by 7 bases and J by 2 bases, with 4 bases of the junction left unmatched. CDR3 size: 14 residues. The DNA for the CDR3 is TGCGCCAGCCGGGTAGCGGGGGGGCAAGAGACCCAGTACTTC. Translated: CASRVAGGQETQYF.

This chain connects TRBV11-2 to TRBJ2-2, with TRBD2 matching 9 bases. CDR3 length equals 18 residues. Germline lookup yields CDR1 SGHAT and CDR2 FQNNGV. The trim removed 5 bases at V and 9 bases at J, leaving 19 bases unmatched. CDR3 residues: CASSPVSAGGLRNRELFF. In DNA form, the CDR3 reads TGTGCCAGCAGCCCAGTGTCGGCGGGGGGGCTTAGGAACCGGGAGCTGTTTTTT. Together with reference TRBV11-2 and TRBJ2-2, the CDR3 gives the full variable domain: EAGVAQSPRYKIIEKRQSVAFWCNPISGHATLYWYQQILGQGPKLLIQFQNNGVVDDSQLPKDRFSAERLKGVDSTLKIQPAKLEDSAVYLCASSPVSAGGLRNRELFFGEGSRLTVL.